Below, 28 T cell receptor beta chains from the same sample are listed, as sequenced in a study of cytomegalovirus exposure and HLA in healthy donors. In the PCR, 60 Vbeta and 13 Jbeta primers were used. Measured with immunoSEQ multiplex PCR; TCRdb has only the in-frame clones, and not every one. The sample carries approximately 130,000 clones, 70% to 80% recorded once. The sequencing input was PBMCs. All receptors come from a human donor in good health.

The chain joins TRBV4-2 to TRBJ1-1; 10 positions agree with TRBD1. Looked up from germline, CDR1 is LGHNA and CDR2 is YNFKEQ. V lost 4 bases, J lost 11 bases, and 10 bases stayed unmatched. The CDR3 totals 14 residues. The CDR3 DNA follows: TGTGCCAGCAGCCCGACAGGGGGCCGGGATTCGGCTTTCTTT. Protein: CASSPTGGRDSAFF.

In DNA form, the CDR3 reads TGTGCCTGGAGTTTATCGGGGATATTGTACAATGAGCAGTTCTTC. The encoded protein is CAWSLSGILYNEQFF. This chain links TRBV30 with TRBJ2-1; D is perhaps TRBD2 (5 bases). Germline-derived CDR1 and CDR2 are GTSNPN and SVGIG (reference sequence). CDR3 length: 15 residues. Trimming cost V 2 bases and J 4 bases, with 15 bases left between them.

The chain links TRBV20-1 to TRBJ1-1; D not certain. The CDR3 covers 11 residues. Germline V gene data show CDR1 as DFQATT and CDR2 as SNEGSKA (reference sequence). CDR3 sequence reads: CISYGNTEAFF. The CDR3 coding sequence is TGCATATCGTACGGGAACACTGAAGCTTTCTTT.

The chain has TRBV5-8 and TRBJ1-2; 11 bases agree with TRBD1. Germline V gene data show CDR1 as SGHTS and CDR2 as YDEGEE. This CDR3 is built from 15 residues. The V segment lost 2 bases and the J segment 5 bases; nucleotides outside the gene matches: 5. CDR3 bases: TGTGCCAGCAGCTTCCCGGACAGGGGGCTTTATGGCTACACCTTC. This gives the protein CASSFPDRGLYGYTF. Drawing the rest from reference TRBV5-8 and TRBJ1-2, the complete variable domain is EAGVTQSPTHLIKTRGQQATLRCSPISGHTSVYWYQQALGLGLQFLLWYDEGEERNRGNFPPRFSGRQFPNYSSELNVNALELEDSALYLCASSFPDRGLYGYTFGSGTRLTVV.

The chain has TRBV7-9 and TRBJ2-7, with D perhaps matching TRBD2 (5 bases). The CDR3 loop spans 15 amino acids. Germline V lookup: CDR1 SEHNR, CDR2 FQNEAQ (reference sequence). V lost 5 bases to trimming and J lost 0 bases, with 14 bases between them. The CDR3 bases are TGTGCCAGCAGCCCGCCGGGGTTCCACTCCTACGAGCAGTACTTC. Its translation is CASSPPGFHSYEQYF. Variable domain in full (rest from reference TRBV7-9 and TRBJ2-7): DTGVSQNPRHKITKRGQNVTFRCDPISEHNRLYWYRQTLGQGPEFLTYFQNEAQLEKSRLLSDRFSAERPKGSFSTLEIQRTEQGDSAMYLCASSPPGFHSYEQYFGPGTRLTVT.

This chain joins TRBV5-1 and TRBJ2-3; 14 bases align to TRBD2. Germline CDR1 and CDR2: SGHRS and YFSETQ. V was pared by 2 bases and J by 8 bases, with 4 bases of the junction left unmatched. The CDR3 is 15 amino acids. The CDR3 DNA sequence: TGCGCCAGCAGCTTAGAAGGGACTAGCGGGGGTACGCAGTATTTT. Translated, it gives CASSLEGTSGGTQYF.

The gene calls are TRBV6-1 and TRBJ2-3, with 9 positions matching TRBD1. V gave up 6 bases and J gave up 6 bases; unmatched junction bases: 10. CDR1 is MNHNS and CDR2 is SASEGT in the germline V gene. The CDR3 has 15 amino acids. CDR3 protein: CASRDFGTGSDTQYF. The CDR3 DNA reads TGTGCCAGCAGGGATTTCGGGACAGGGTCGGATACGCAGTATTTT.

This chain links TRBV5-1 with TRBJ2-3, with D possibly TRBD2 on 5 matching bases. The CDR3 spans 15 residues. The V end was cut by 5 bases, the J end by 0 bases, with 13 bases between. Per the germline V gene, CDR1 is SGHRS and CDR2 is YFSETQ. The CDR3 region has the DNA TGCGCCAGCAGGAAATTAGCGAGCAGCACAGATACGCAGTATTTT. Translated: CASRKLASSTDTQYF.

This rearrangement joins TRBV6-5 to TRBJ1-1, with a possible D match to TRBD1 (5 bases). Trimming removed 6 bases from V and 7 bases from J, with 9 bases in between. Germline CDR1 MNHEY, CDR2 SVGAGI. CDR3 length: 11 residues. The CDR3 DNA reads as TGTGCCAGCAGGGGGCTCGATGAAGCTTTCTTT. Translation gives CASRGLDEAFF.

In this sample, this clone turned up a few times. This chain connects TRBV14 to TRBJ2-5, with a weak D call TRBD1 (6 bases). V dropped 4 bases and J dropped 7 bases, with 16 bases sitting between them. Germline CDR1 and CDR2: SGHDN and FVKESK. The CDR3 totals 14 residues. In nucleotides, the CDR3 is TGTGCCAGCAGCCCCTGGACACTCAGGGGGACCCAGTACTTC. Amino acid sequence: CASSPWTLRGTQYF.

The chain has TRBV6-5 and TRBJ2-7, with a possible D match to TRBD2 (7 bases). Trimming pared 2 bases from V and 2 bases from J, leaving 16 bases between. This CDR3 is built from 16 residues. Germline lookup yields CDR1 MNHEY and CDR2 SVGAGI. The CDR3 spells CASSYGSRGAPYEQYF. The CDR3, as DNA: TGTGCCAGCAGTTACGGTTCCCGGGGGGCCCCCTACGAGCAGTACTTC.

The genes are TRBV10-1 and TRBJ1-5; 7 bases are a match to TRBD1. The germline V gene encodes CDR1 WNHNN and CDR2 SYGVQD (reference sequence). The V gene end was trimmed by 6 bases and the J gene end by 0 bases; junction bases not matched to a gene: 5. This CDR3 is built from 15 residues. The CDR3 sequence: CASRGQPDSNQPQHF. The CDR3 bases are TGCGCCAGCAGGGGACAGCCGGATAGCAATCAGCCCCAGCATTTT.

The chain is built from TRBV2 and TRBJ2-5; possibly TRBD1 for D (5 bases). The J call is uncertain, as TRBJ2-7 better fits the DNA end. The CDR3 has 15 residues. Germline V lookup: CDR1 SNHLY, CDR2 FYNNEI. The CDR3 region is CASSEADTGNYEQYF. CDR3 nucleotide sequence: TGTGCCAGCAGTGAAGCGGATACAGGTAACTACGAGCAGTACTTC.

The chain employs TRBV4-2 and TRBJ2-3; 12 bases match TRBD2. Trimming removed 2 bases from V and 2 bases from J; junction bases left unmatched: 17. The CDR3 has 21 amino acids. Germline CDR1 is LGHNA and CDR2 is YNFKEQ. The CDR3 region has the DNA TGTGCCAGCAGCCAACAAGGTTGGGAGACTAGCGGGAGCCCCCTCACAGATACGCAGTATTTT. Its protein product is CASSQQGWETSGSPLTDTQYF.

This chain joins TRBV20-1 and TRBJ1-2; no definite D call. In germline, CDR1 is DFQATT, CDR2 SNEGSKA (reference sequence). Trimming stripped 3 bases from V and 4 bases from J, with 6 bases between. The CDR3 has 11 amino acids. In DNA, the CDR3 is TGCAGTGCTAGCCTACTCTATGGCTACACCTTC. The encoded protein is CSASLLYGYTF.

The genes are TRBV5-8 and TRBJ2-5, with TRBD1 matching 8 bases. Germline V CDR1 and CDR2: SGHTS, YDEGEE. Trimming removed 4 bases from V and 2 bases from J; junction bases left unmatched: 10. CDR3 length: 16 residues. CDR3 region: CASSPGTGRVQETQYF. Here the CDR3 DNA reads TGTGCCAGCAGCCCCGGGACAGGCCGAGTTCAAGAGACCCAGTACTTC. The full variable domain, in which reference TRBV5-8 and TRBJ2-5 provide the parts outside the CDR3, is EAGVTQSPTHLIKTRGQQATLRCSPISGHTSVYWYQQALGLGLQFLLWYDEGEERNRGNFPPRFSGRQFPNYSSELNVNALELEDSALYLCASSPGTGRVQETQYFGPGTRLLVL.

This clone was seen only a few times. The gene calls are TRBV7-8 and TRBJ1-4; 9 nucleotides agree with TRBD1. V lost 1 base and J lost 7; bases outside the gene matches: 7. This CDR3 is built from 16 residues. Germline loops: CDR1 SGHVS, CDR2 FQNEAQ. CDR3 protein: CASSLVGTGLTEKLFF. The CDR3 bases are TGTGCCAGCAGCTTAGTAGGGACAGGGCTGACTGAAAAACTGTTTTTT. Supplemented by reference TRBV7-8 and TRBJ1-4, the full variable domain reads GAGVSQSPRYKVAKRGQDVALRCDPISGHVSLFWYQQALGQGPEFLTYFQNEAQLDKSGLPSDRFFAERPEGSVSTLKIQRTQQEDSAVYLCASSLVGTGLTEKLFFGSGTQLSVL.

The chain recombines TRBV30 with TRBJ1-1, with D possibly matching TRBD1 (6 bases). V was clipped by 5 bases and J by 11 bases, with 21 bases between them. The CDR3 sequence is 13 residues long. CDR1 GTSNPN and CDR2 SVGIG come from the germline V gene (reference sequence). In DNA form, the CDR3 reads TGTGCCTGGGCCCCCCTCGGGGGGCGAGATGCTTTCTTT. Amino acid sequence: CAWAPLGGRDAFF.

A remark on this clone: An end of the junction does not agree with germline; a read error may underlie this. J is TRBJ2-1 and V is TRBV7-9; 14 bases agree with TRBD2. In germline, CDR1 is SEHNR, CDR2 FQNEAQ (reference sequence). This CDR3 region has 17 residues. CDR3: CSSSWGGTSGSSDEQFF. CDR3 nucleotides: TGTTCCAGCAGCTGGGGGGGGACTAGCGGGAGTTCGGATGAGCAGTTCTTC.

Only one count was recorded for this clone. Other nucleotide sequences from this sample produce the same CDR3. V usage is TRBV18 and J usage is TRBJ2-5, with D uncertain. The germline gives CDR1 KGHSH, CDR2 LQKENI. The CDR3 length is 12 residues. The ends were cut back, 3 bases at V and 5 bases at J, with 7 bases in the middle. This chain's CDR3 is CASSPTGETQYF. For the CDR3, the DNA is TGTGCCAGCTCACCCACGGGTGAGACCCAGTACTTC.

The genes are TRBV5-4 and TRBJ2-7; D unresolved. Germline V gene lookup returns CDR1 SGHNT and CDR2 YYREEE (reference sequence). CDR3 length: 13 residues. V lost 3 bases, J lost 0 bases, and 7 bases lay in between. The CDR3 bases are TGTGCCAGCAGCTCCCCTAGCTCCTACGAGCAGTACTTC. Encoded protein: CASSSPSSYEQYF.

This clone was seen only a few times. The J gene is TRBJ2-5, the V gene TRBV19, with D possibly TRBD2 on 5 matching bases. Trimming pared 11 bases from V and 3 bases from J, leaving 16 bases between. The CDR3 has 13 amino acids. Germline values: CDR1 LNHDA, CDR2 SQIVND (reference sequence). Here the CDR3 reads CAVDRDLEETQYF. The CDR3 bases are TGTGCCGTAGACCGGGATTTGGAAGAGACCCAGTACTTC.

The chain couples TRBV5-1 to TRBJ1-2; 10 nucleotides agree with TRBD1. With V trimmed by 4 bases and J by 6 bases, 6 bases remained unmatched. This CDR3 is 14 amino acids long. From germline, CDR1 is SGHRS and CDR2 YFSETQ. CDR3 sequence (DNA): TGCGCCAGCAGCACCTCCGGGACAGGGGATGGCTACACCTTC. This encodes CASSTSGTGDGYTF.

The chain links TRBV10-3 to TRBJ2-3; 9 bases match TRBD2. This CDR3 has 16 residues. V was clipped by 4 bases and J by 0 bases; unmatched bases: 5. Germline V lookup: CDR1 ENHRY, CDR2 SYGVKD. CDR3 region: CAISGATSGSTDTQYF. The DNA of the CDR3 is TGTGCCATCAGTGGGGCGACTAGCGGTAGCACAGATACGCAGTATTTT.

The chain is built from TRBV7-8 and TRBJ2-7, with 8 positions matching TRBD1. This CDR3 region has 15 residues. V lost 1 base to trimming and J lost 3 bases; unmatched junction nucleotides: 5. Germline CDR1 reads SGHVS; CDR2 reads FQNEAQ. CDR3 residues: CASSLGQGFSYEQYF. The CDR3 DNA reads as TGTGCCAGCAGCTTAGGACAGGGGTTTAGCTACGAGCAGTACTTC.

The DNA of the CDR3 is TGTGCCAGTAAGCGGGAAGCAGATACGCAGTATTTT. This sequence encodes CASKREADTQYF. The rearrangement joins TRBV19 to TRBJ2-3; the match to TRBD2 covers 7 bases. The CDR3 has 12 residues. Germline V gene data show CDR1 as LNHDA and CDR2 as SQIVND (reference sequence). J lost 4 bases, V lost 7 bases, and 2 bases had no gene match.

There are a few counts of this clone. In nucleotides, the CDR3 is TGTGCCAGCAGCGTGACTAGCGGGAGTGTCGGGGAGCTGTTTTTT. It codes for CASSVTSGSVGELFF. The chain employs TRBV9 and TRBJ2-2; 12 bases match TRBD2. Trimming took 2 bases from V and 7 from J; bases not matched to a gene: 3. The CDR3 is made up of 15 amino acids. Germline lookup yields CDR1 SGDLS and CDR2 YYNGEE.

In nucleotides, the CDR3 is TGTGCCAGCAGTTTACCTGCGGGGAATGAGCAGTTCTTC. As protein: CASSLPAGNEQFF. The chain is built from TRBV28 and TRBJ2-1; possible D gene TRBD2, 6 bases. Germline CDR1 reads MDHEN; CDR2 reads SYDVKM. There are 13 residues in the CDR3. V was pared by 2 bases and J by 7 bases, with 9 bases between.